This T cell receptor (beta chain) was sequenced for a study of cytomegalovirus exposure and HLA in healthy donors. Study details: Among roughly 180 million T cells, an earlier analysis found 117 million unique TCR beta sequences.

Use of 60 Vbeta and 13 Jbeta primers characterized the PCR. Some clones are missing from TCRdb's copy, which holds only in-frame ones; the method was immunoSEQ multiplex PCR. Of around 150,000 clones in the sample, around 66% are singletons; the top ten hold around 6%. Germline assignment: CDR1 MNHEY and CDR2 SVGAGI. The CDR3 is 14 residues long. Trimming took 2 bases from V and 6 from J; bases not matched to a gene: 4. The chain uses TRBV6-5 and TRBJ2-3, with 8 positions matching TRBD1. The TCR originated in a woman in her sixties in good health and CMV-seronegative. Input material: PBMCs. The CDR3 sequence is CASSYLGDRDTQYF. DNA of the CDR3: TGTGCCAGCAGTTACCTGGGGGACAGGGATACGCAGTATTTT.